Each of the 8 T cell receptor beta chains below was sequenced from the same sample in a study of T cell changes during pregnancy in multiple sclerosis (dated by TCRdb to the late 2010s). Preparation of the library involved the immunoSEQ multiplex PCR assay. TCRdb re-hosts the immuneACCESS table, in-frame sequences only. Its copies lack some clones; in the studies checked, an unresolved V gene accounts for under half of them, and the cause for the rest is not known. The sample has approximately 130,000 clones on record, 96% of them singletons. The ten largest account for 0.4% to 0.5% of the sample. The material sequenced was peripheral blood, taken after pregnancy. The receptor source for this set is a female donor with multiple sclerosis, enrolled in a pregnancy study.

The chain has TRBV5-1 and TRBJ1-1; the D gene is possibly TRBD1 (5 bases). V was pared by 3 bases and J by 4 bases, with 16 bases between. Germline values: CDR1 SGHRS, CDR2 YFSETQ. The CDR3 is 15 residues long. The CDR3 DNA is TGCGCCAGCAGCTCGCTAGCGCTGACAGTCACTGAAGCTTTCTTT. Protein product: CASSSLALTVTEAFF.

The chain couples TRBV7-2 to TRBJ2-7; possible D gene TRBD2, 5 bases. Germline lookup yields CDR1 SGHTA and CDR2 FQGNSA. This CDR3 is 14 amino acids long. Trimming shortened V by 0 bases and J by 4 bases, and 10 bases separated the two germline ends. Here the CDR3 reads CASSLAGRRYEQYF. CDR3 nucleotides: TGTGCCAGCAGCTTAGCAGGTAGGAGGTACGAGCAGTACTTC.

The chain employs TRBV6-1 and TRBJ2-5; 8 bases line up with TRBD1. The CDR3 length is 12 residues. Germline-derived CDR1 and CDR2 are MNHNS and SASEGT. Losses at the gene ends were 6 bases for V and 7 bases for J; bases not matched to a gene: 4. As DNA, the CDR3 is TGTGCCAGCAGGACAGGGGTCGGGACCCAGTACTTC. The encoded protein is CASRTGVGTQYF.

This clone has a single count. V is TRBV7-2 and J is TRBJ2-7; TRBD2 is a possible D gene (6 bases). V lost 3 bases and J 4 bases, leaving 13 bases between the germline ends. Germline V gene lookup returns CDR1 SGHTA and CDR2 FQGNSA. CDR3 length: 14 amino acids. CDR3 in DNA: TGTGCCAGCAGCTTGGTGGGAGGTCTATACGAGCAGTACTTC. It translates to CASSLVGGLYEQYF.

The chain combines TRBV6-5 with TRBJ2-7; TRBD1 agrees at 8 bases. Germline loops: CDR1 MNHEY, CDR2 SVGAGI. The CDR3 spans 15 residues. V shed 5 bases, J shed 3 bases, and the junction held 9 bases outside the gene matches. DNA for the CDR3: TGTGCCAGCAGTACCCGCGGACAGGGCTTCTACGAGCAGTACTTC. Residues: CASSTRGQGFYEQYF.

The count of this clone is one. This CDR3 reads CASRQGIQETQYF. The CDR3 DNA reads TGTGCCAGCCGACAGGGCATCCAAGAGACCCAGTACTTC. The chain employs TRBV6-5 and TRBJ2-5; 7 bases line up with TRBD1. After removal of 8 bases from V and 1 base from J, the junction contained 4 bases not matched to a gene. This CDR3 has 13 residues. Germline V lookup: CDR1 MNHEY, CDR2 SVGAGI.

J is TRBJ2-7 and V is TRBV19; 9 bases agree with TRBD2. The ends lost 3 bases at V and 2 bases at J; junction bases unmatched: 2. CDR3 length equals 14 residues. Germline lookup yields CDR1 LNHDA and CDR2 SQIVND (reference sequence). In nucleotides, the CDR3 is TGTGCCAGTAGTATGGCTAGCGGGGCCTACGAGCAGTACTTC. It specifies CASSMASGAYEQYF.

V usage is TRBV2 and J usage is TRBJ2-7; 7 nucleotides match TRBD1. The V gene end was trimmed by 8 bases and the J gene end by 4 bases; junction bases not matched to a gene: 5. Germline V gene lookup returns CDR1 SNHLY and CDR2 FYNNEI. The CDR3 contains 12 residues. CDR3 loop: CASVRDSYEQYF. The DNA for the CDR3 is TGTGCCAGCGTCCGGGACAGTTACGAGCAGTACTTC.